The rows below give T cell receptor beta chains drawn from one sample of a study of T cells in Graves' hyperthyroidism and ophthalmopathy. TCRdb re-called the multiplex PCR reads with MiXCR, one entry per CDR3 protein. The sample has about 420,000 distinct CDR3 sequences; roughly 13% are singletons. Sequenced: blood. These receptors were taken from a woman in her late teens or twenties with Graves' hyperthyroidism. The CDR3 runs from the conserved cysteine through the conserved F or W. Fields, in order: V gene, CDR3 protein.

V gene: TRBV5-1
CDR3 protein: CASSQLPSGSYEQYF

V gene: TRBV7-3
CDR3 protein: CASSSRTGPNTGELFF

V gene: TRBV10-3
CDR3 protein: CAISERAGTGAGEQYF

V gene: TRBV9
CDR3 protein: CASSGRVPDTQYF

V gene: TRBV27
CDR3 protein: CASSKAGLAAYEQYF

V gene: TRBV28
CDR3 protein: CASSLRSYGTGELFF

V gene: TRBV7-9
CDR3 protein: CASSGSGEYTEAFF

V gene: TRBV20-1
CDR3 protein: CSASFSGTDTQYF

V gene: TRBV5-1
CDR3 protein: CASTSEGQGAFTEAFF

V gene: TRBV10-1
CDR3 protein: CASSPSGGEQFF

V gene: TRBV28
CDR3 protein: CASSSGVGRGYTF

V gene: TRBV20-1
CDR3 protein: CSARVSQGVSFTF

V gene: TRBV27
CDR3 protein: CASSRPGLTDEQFF

V gene: TRBV5-1
CDR3 protein: CASTQNPPQGVTTDTQYF

V gene: TRBV28
CDR3 protein: CASNPQGVAYEQYF

V gene: TRBV6-2/TRBV6-3
CDR3 protein: CASSYGTTSTEAFF

V gene: TRBV12-3/TRBV12-4
CDR3 protein: CASSPGGNRNTIYF

V gene: TRBV7-7
CDR3 protein: CASSLGGLTETQYF

V gene: TRBV9
CDR3 protein: CASSVDWGTGELFF

V gene: TRBV28
CDR3 protein: CASSNGVETGGYEQYF